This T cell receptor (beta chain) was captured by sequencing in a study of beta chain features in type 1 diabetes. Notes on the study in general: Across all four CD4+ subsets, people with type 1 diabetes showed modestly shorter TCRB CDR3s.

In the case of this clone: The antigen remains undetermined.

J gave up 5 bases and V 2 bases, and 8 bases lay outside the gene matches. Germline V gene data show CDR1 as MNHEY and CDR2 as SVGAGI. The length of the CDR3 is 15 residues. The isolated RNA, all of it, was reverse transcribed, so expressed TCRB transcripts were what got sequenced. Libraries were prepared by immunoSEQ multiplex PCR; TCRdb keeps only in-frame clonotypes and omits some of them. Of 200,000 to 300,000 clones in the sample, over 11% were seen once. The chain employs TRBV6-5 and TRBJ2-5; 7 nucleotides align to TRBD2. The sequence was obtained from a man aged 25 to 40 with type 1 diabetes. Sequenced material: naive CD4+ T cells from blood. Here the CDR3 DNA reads TGTGCCAGCAGTTACACCGGCGGGAGCGTGGAGACCCAGTACTTC. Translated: CASSYTGGSVETQYF.